This is a list of T cell receptor beta chains from one sample in a study of blood T cell repertoires in COVID-19. Clones were sequenced by immunoSEQ multiplex PCR, and TCRdb holds only the in-frame ones, with some missing. The table has roughly 120,000 clones, 65% to 85% seen once. The sample was peripheral blood. These receptors were collected from a man aged 70 or older with acute or convalescent COVID-19. Both conserved end residues are part of each CDR3. The D gene is left open where the match is weak. Rows may omit the clone size; those that give it use once, few, many or a size class.

D	V	size	J	DNA	CDR3
TRBD1	TRBV5-8	.	TRBJ1-3	TGTGCCAGCAGCTCGGGACAGTTCTCTGGAAACACCATATATTTT	CASSSGQFSGNTIYF
.	TRBV5-1	.	TRBJ2-1	TGCGCCAGCAGCTTGGAAGCTAGCTACAATGAGCAGTTCTTC	CASSLEASYNEQFF
TRBD2	TRBV6-9	.	TRBJ2-1	TGTGCCAGCAGGAGGACTAGCGGTCCTGAGCAGTTCTTC	CASRRTSGPEQFF
.	TRBV3-1/TRBV3-2	.	TRBJ2-2	TGTGCCAGCAGCCAAGAGGGAGCAGTGGAGCTGTTTTTT	CASSQEGAVELFF
.	TRBV12-3/TRBV12-4	.	TRBJ1-3	TGTGCCAGCTCACGGGATCGGGACACCATATATTTT	CASSRDRDTIYF
TRBD2	TRBV5-1	.	TRBJ2-7	TGCGCCAGCAGCCCCGGGACTAGCTCCACCTACGAGCAGTACTTC	CASSPGTSSTYEQYF
.	TRBV2	.	TRBJ2-7	TGTGCCAGCAGTGTGCAGGGGACCTACGAGCAGTACTTC	CASSVQGTYEQYF
.	TRBV7-9	.	TRBJ2-7	TGTGCCAGCAGCTCTGGACTGTACGAGCAGTACTTC	CASSSGLYEQYF
.	TRBV6-1	once	TRBJ2-1	TGTGCCAGCAGTGAAGCTATGGCAGGGTCTCATGAGCAGTTCTTC	CASSEAMAGSHEQFF
.	TRBV27	.	TRBJ2-3	TGTGCCAGCTCCTTTAGTTTCCGGAGAGATACGCAGTATTTT	CASSFSFRRDTQYF
TRBD1	TRBV25-1	.	TRBJ2-2	TGTGCCAGCAGTAGGACAGGCGCGGCCACCGGGGAGCTGTTTTTT	CASSRTGAATGELFF
TRBD2	TRBV2	once	TRBJ2-4	TGTGCCAGCAGTGGACAGCGGGGGGGATTGAATTTAGCCAAAAACATTCAGTACTTC	CASSGQRGGLNLAKNIQYF
TRBD1	TRBV5-6	.	TRBJ2-7	TGTGCCAGCAGGTTAAGGTCGACAGGGAACGAGCAGTACTTC	CASRLRSTGNEQYF
.	TRBV19	few	TRBJ1-4	TGTGCCAGTAAAGGGGAAAGGGTTAATGAAAAACTGTTTTTT	CASKGERVNEKLFF
.	TRBV7-3	.	TRBJ2-5	TGTGCCAGCAGCTTAAGAAGCGGACAAGAGACCCAGTACTTC	CASSLRSGQETQYF
.	TRBV7-3	.	TRBJ2-3	TGTGCCAGCAGCATGACTACCACAGATACGCAGTATTTT	CASSMTTTDTQYF
.	TRBV6-1	many	TRBJ1-3	TGTGCCAGCAGTGACGGGGTCTCTGGAAACACCATATATTTT	CASSDGVSGNTIYF
.	TRBV4-1	.	TRBJ1-3	TGCGCCAGCAGCCAAGATCAACGGGGTCGGAGGTATGACACCATATATTTT	CASSQDQRGRRYDTIYF
TRBD1	TRBV6-5	.	TRBJ1-5	TGTGCCAGCTCGACAGGGCGGGTTCAGCCCCAGCATTTT	CASSTGRVQPQHF
.	TRBV12-3/TRBV12-4	.	TRBJ1-1	TGTGCCAGCAGTCTGACATTCAGCACTGAAGCTTTCTTT	CASSLTFSTEAFF
.	TRBV27	.	TRBJ1-6	TGTGCCAGCAGTTTTTCAGGGGTAGAGACACCCCTCCACTTT	CASSFSGVETPLHF
TRBD2	TRBV15	.	TRBJ2-5	TGTGCCACCAGCAGAGGCGGGACTAGCGGGGGGGCAGGGAGTGGGACCCAGTACTTC	CATSRGGTSGGAGSGTQYF
TRBD1	TRBV11-2	once	TRBJ2-1	TGTGCCAGCAGCTTTGGGACAGTCTACAATGAGCAGTTCTTC	CASSFGTVYNEQFF
TRBD2	TRBV5-6	.	TRBJ2-3	TGTGCCAGCATTGAGCGGGGGCGCTTGAACACAGATACGCAGTATTTT	CASIERGRLNTDTQYF
.	TRBV15	.	TRBJ2-7	TGTGCCACCAGCAGAGATTTCCGGTACGAGCAGTACTTC	CATSRDFRYEQYF
TRBD1	TRBV6-1	.	TRBJ1-5	TGTGCCAGCAGTGGACAGGGGGCTGGGGGCAATCAGCCCCAGCATTTT	CASSGQGAGGNQPQHF
TRBD2	TRBV19	.	TRBJ2-5	TGTGCCAGTAGTATAAGTCCAGCGGGGGGCCAGACCCAGTACTTC	CASSISPAGGQTQYF
TRBD1	TRBV11-2	.	TRBJ1-3	TGTGCCAGCAGCCCACCGGGACAGAGGGGAAACACCATATATTTT	CASSPPGQRGNTIYF
TRBD1	TRBV25-1	.	TRBJ1-2	TGTGCCAGCAGTAGGACAGGGGCTTATGGCTACACCTTC	CASSRTGAYGYTF